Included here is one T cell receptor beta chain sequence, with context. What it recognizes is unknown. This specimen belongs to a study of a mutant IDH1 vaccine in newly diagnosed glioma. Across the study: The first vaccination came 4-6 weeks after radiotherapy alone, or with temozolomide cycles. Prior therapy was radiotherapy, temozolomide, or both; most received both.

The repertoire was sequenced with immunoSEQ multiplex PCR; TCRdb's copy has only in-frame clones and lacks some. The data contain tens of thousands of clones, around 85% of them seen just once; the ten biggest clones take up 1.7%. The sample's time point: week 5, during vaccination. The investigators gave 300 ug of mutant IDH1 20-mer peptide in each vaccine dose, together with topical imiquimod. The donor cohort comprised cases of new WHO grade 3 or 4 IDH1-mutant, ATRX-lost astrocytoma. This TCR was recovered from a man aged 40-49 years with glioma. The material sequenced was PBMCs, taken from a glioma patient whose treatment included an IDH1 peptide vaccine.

The CDR3 nucleotides read TGTGCCAGCAGCGTAGCAACTAGCTTTACCGGGGAGCTGTTTTTT. This sequence encodes CASSVATSFTGELFF. The genes are TRBV9 and TRBJ2-2, with a tentative D call TRBD2 (6 bases). CDR1 is SGDLS, CDR2 YYNGEE, per germline. V was clipped by 0 bases and J by 5 bases, with 11 bases between them. The CDR3 is 15 amino acids.